This TCR beta chain is drawn from a study of graft-versus-host responses after intestinal transplantation. About the research overall: Grafts that recipients had were multivisceral, liver-intestinal, or isolated intestinal transplants.

This clone was observed many times. CDR3 size: 14 residues. CDR1 and CDR2 from the germline V gene are MNHEY and SVGAGI. The V gene lost 8 bases and the J gene lost 2 bases, with 13 bases spanning the gap. This table comes from immunoSEQ multiplex PCR, and its TCRdb copy is limited to in-frame clones, with some not included. Here the sample spans 15,000 to 20,000 clones, roughly a third being singletons. Sequences were derived from alloreactive CD4+ T cells from a mixed lymphocyte reaction culture, sampled before transplantation. Specified subset: CFSE-low proliferating T cells sorted from approximately 6-day pre-transplant mixed lymphocyte reaction (GvH or HvG direction). This clonotype originated in a human patient who was an organ donor for intestinal transplantation. This rearrangement joins TRBV6-5 to TRBJ2-1, with a possible D match to TRBD1 (6 bases). CDR3 loop: CASGIGQPYNEQFF. The CDR3 DNA reads TGTGCCAGCGGGATTGGACAGCCCTACAATGAGCAGTTCTTC.